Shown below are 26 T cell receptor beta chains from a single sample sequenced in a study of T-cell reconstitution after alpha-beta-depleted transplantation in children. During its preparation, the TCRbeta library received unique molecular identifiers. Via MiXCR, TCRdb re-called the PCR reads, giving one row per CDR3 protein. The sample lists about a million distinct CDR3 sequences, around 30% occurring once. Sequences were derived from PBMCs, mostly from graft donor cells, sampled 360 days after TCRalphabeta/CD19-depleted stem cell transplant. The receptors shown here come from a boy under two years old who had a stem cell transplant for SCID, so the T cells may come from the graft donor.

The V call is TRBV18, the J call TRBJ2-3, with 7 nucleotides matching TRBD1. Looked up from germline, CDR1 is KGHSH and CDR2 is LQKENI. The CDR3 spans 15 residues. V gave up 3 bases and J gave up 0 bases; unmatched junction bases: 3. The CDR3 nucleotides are TGTGCCAGCTCACCGGGACAGCAAAGCACAGATACGCAGTATTTT. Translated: CASSPGQQSTDTQYF.

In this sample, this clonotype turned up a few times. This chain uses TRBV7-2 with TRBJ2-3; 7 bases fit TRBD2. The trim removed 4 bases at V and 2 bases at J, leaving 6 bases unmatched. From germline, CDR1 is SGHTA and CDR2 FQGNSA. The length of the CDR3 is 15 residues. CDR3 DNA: TGTGCCAGCAGCTCCAGACTAGCCGCCACAGATACGCAGTATTTT. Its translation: CASSSRLAATDTQYF.

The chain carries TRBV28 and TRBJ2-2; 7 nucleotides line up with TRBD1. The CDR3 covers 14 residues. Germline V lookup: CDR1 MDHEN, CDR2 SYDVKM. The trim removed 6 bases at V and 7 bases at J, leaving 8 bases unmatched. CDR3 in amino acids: CASSRQGNDGELFF. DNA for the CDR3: TGTGCCAGCAGCCGACAGGGTAATGACGGGGAGCTGTTTTTT.

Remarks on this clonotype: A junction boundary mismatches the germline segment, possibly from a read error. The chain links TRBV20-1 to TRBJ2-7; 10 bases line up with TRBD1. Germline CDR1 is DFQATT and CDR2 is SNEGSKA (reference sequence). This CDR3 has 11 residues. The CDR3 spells CSARGQGTEDF. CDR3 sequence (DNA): TGCAGTGCTAGGGGACAGGGGACTGAGGACTTC.

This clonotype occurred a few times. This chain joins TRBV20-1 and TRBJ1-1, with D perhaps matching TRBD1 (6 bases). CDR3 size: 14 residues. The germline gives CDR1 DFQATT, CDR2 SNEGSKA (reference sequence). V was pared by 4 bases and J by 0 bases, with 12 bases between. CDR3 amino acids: CSAKGDQLNTEAFF. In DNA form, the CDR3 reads TGCAGTGCTAAGGGGGACCAATTGAACACTGAAGCTTTCTTT.

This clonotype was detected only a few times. CDR3 nucleotide sequence: TGCAGTGCTAGCTTCGCGGGGGCACACACCGGGGAGCTGTTTTTT. Its translation is CSASFAGAHTGELFF. The V call is TRBV20-1, the J call TRBJ2-2; D is perhaps TRBD2 (7 bases). The CDR3 consists of 15 residues. V gave up 3 bases and J gave up 3 bases, with 14 bases separating them. Germline-derived CDR1 and CDR2 are DFQATT and SNEGSKA (reference sequence).

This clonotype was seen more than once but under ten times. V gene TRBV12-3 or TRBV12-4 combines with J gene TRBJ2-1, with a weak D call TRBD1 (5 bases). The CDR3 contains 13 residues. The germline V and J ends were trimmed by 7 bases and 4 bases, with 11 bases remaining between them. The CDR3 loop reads CASNVGVYNEQFF. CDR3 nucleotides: TGTGCCAGCAATGTAGGGGTTTACAATGAGCAGTTCTTC.

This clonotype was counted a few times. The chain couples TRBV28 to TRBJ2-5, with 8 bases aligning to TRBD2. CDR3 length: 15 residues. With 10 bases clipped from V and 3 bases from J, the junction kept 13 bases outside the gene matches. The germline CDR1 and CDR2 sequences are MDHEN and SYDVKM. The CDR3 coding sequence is TGTGCCACCTGGGCGTTCGGGGGGGCGAAAGAGACCCAGTACTTC. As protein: CATWAFGGAKETQYF.

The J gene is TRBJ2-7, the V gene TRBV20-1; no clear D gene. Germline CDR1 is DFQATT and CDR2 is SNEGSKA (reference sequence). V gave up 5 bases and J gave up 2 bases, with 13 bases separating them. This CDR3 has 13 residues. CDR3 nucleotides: TGCAGTGCTCCGTACCCTGGGGCCTACGAGCAGTACTTC. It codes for CSAPYPGAYEQYF.

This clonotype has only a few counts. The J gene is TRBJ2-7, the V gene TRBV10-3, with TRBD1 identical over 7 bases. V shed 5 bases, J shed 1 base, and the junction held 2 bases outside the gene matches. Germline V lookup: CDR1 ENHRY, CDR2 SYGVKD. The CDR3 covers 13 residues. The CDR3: CAISTGVSYEQYF. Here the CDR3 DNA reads TGTGCCATCAGTACAGGGGTGTCCTACGAGCAGTACTTC.

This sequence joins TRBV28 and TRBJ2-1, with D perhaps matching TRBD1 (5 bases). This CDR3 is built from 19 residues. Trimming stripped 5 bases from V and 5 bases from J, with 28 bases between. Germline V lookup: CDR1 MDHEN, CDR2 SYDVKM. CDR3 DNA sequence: TGTGCCAGCAGTGACGGGCAGGGCGGTTTCCTTTCCTGGGACAATGAGCAGTTCTTC. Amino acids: CASSDGQGGFLSWDNEQFF.

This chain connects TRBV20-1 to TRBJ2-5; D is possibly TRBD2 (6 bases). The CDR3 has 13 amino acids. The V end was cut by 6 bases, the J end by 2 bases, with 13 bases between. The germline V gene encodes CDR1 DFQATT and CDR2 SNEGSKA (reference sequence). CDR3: CSATTGLQETQYF. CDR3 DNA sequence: TGCAGTGCAACAACGGGACTTCAAGAGACCCAGTACTTC.

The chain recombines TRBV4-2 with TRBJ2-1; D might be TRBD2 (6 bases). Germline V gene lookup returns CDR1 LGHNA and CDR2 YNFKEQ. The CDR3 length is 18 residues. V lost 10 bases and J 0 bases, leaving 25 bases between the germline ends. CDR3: CAMGPGLFGGVSYNEQFF. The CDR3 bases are TGTGCCATGGGCCCCGGGCTCTTCGGCGGGGTCTCCTACAATGAGCAGTTCTTC.

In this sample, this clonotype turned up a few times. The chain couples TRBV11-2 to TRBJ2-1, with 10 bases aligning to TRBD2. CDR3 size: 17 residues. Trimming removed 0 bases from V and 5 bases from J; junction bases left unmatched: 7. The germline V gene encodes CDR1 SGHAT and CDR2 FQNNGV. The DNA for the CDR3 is TGTGCCAGCAGCTTAGATGGGCTAGCGGGGGCCGACAATGAGCAGTTCTTC. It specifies CASSLDGLAGADNEQFF. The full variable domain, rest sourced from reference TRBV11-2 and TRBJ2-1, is EAGVAQSPRYKIIEKRQSVAFWCNPISGHATLYWYQQILGQGPKLLIQFQNNGVVDDSQLPKDRFSAERLKGVDSTLKIQPAKLEDSAVYLCASSLDGLAGADNEQFFGPGTRLTVL.

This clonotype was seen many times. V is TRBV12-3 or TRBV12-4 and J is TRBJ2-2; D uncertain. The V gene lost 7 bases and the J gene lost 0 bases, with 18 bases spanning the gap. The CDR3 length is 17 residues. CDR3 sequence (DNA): TGTGCCAGCACCAATATCAACAGAGGTCCGAACACCGGGGAGCTGTTTTTT. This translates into CASTNINRGPNTGELFF.

The CDR3 nucleotides are TGTGCCAGCAGTTACTCACTAGCGGAGACCCAGTACTTC. Its translation is CASSYSLAETQYF. The chain uses TRBV6-5 and TRBJ2-5; 7 bases are a match to TRBD2. V lost 0 bases and J lost 5; bases outside the gene matches: 0. Germline CDR1 reads MNHEY; CDR2 reads SVGAGI. The CDR3 totals 13 residues.

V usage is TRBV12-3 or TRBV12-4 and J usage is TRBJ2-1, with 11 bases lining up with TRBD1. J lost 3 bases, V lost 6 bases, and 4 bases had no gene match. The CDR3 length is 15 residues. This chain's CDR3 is CASSGTGGNYNEQFF. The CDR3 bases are TGTGCCAGCAGCGGGACAGGGGGGAACTACAATGAGCAGTTCTTC.

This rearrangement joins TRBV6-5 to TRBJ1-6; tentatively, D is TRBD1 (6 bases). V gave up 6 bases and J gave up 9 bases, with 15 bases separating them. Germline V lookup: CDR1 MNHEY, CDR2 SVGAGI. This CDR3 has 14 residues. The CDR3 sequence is CASRLGQTGSPLHF. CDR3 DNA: TGTGCCAGCAGACTCGGACAGACGGGTTCACCCCTCCACTTT.

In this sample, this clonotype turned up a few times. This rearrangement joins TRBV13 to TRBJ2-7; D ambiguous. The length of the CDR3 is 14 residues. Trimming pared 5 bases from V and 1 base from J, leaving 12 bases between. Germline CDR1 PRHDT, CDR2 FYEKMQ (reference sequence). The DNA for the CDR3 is TGTGCCAGCAGCCCCAGCCCTTCTTCCTACGAGCAGTACTTC. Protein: CASSPSPSSYEQYF.

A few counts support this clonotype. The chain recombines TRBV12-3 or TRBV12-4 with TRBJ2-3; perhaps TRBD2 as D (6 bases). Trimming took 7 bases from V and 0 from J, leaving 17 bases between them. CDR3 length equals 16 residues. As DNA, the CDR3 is TGTGCCAGCAATCGACGGGGGAAAACTAGCACAGATACGCAGTATTTT. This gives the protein CASNRRGKTSTDTQYF.

The CDR3 loop reads CASSYQRVKGNTEAFF. The CDR3 nucleotides read TGCGCCAGCAGCTACCAACGGGTGAAGGGGAACACTGAAGCTTTCTTT. The rearrangement joins TRBV5-1 to TRBJ1-1; D is unresolved. The CDR3 runs 16 residues. The V gene lost 3 bases and the J gene lost 1 base, with 16 bases spanning the gap. Germline V gene lookup returns CDR1 SGHRS and CDR2 YFSETQ.

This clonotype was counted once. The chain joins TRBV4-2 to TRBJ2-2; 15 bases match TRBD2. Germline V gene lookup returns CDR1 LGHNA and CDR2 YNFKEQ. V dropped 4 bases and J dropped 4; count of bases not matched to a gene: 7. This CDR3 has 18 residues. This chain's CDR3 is CASSPGGLAGGPTGELFF. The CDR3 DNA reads TGTGCCAGCAGCCCGGGCGGACTAGCGGGGGGGCCCACCGGGGAGCTGTTTTTT.

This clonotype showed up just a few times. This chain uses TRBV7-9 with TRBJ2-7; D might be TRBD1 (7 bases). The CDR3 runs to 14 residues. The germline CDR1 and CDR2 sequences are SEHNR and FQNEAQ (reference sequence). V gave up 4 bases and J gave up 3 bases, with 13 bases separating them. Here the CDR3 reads CASSSGGLYYEQYF. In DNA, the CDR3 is TGTGCCAGCAGCTCAGGGGGACTGTACTACGAGCAGTACTTC. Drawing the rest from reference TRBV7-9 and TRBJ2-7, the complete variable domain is DTGVSQNPRHKITKRGQNVTFRCDPISEHNRLYWYRQTLGQGPEFLTYFQNEAQLEKSRLLSDRFSAERPKGSFSTLEIQRTEQGDSAMYLCASSSGGLYYEQYFGPGTRLTVT.

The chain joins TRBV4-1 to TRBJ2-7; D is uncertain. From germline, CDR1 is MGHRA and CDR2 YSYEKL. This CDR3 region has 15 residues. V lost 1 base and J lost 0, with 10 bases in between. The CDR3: CASSQVVRSSYEQYF. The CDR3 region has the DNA TGCGCCAGCAGCCAAGTGGTTAGGTCCTCCTACGAGCAGTACTTC.

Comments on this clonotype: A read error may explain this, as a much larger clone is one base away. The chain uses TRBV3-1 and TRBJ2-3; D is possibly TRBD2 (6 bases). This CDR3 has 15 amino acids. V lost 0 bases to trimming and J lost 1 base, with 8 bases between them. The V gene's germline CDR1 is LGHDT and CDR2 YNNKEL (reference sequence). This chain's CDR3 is CASSQEGTGTDTQYF. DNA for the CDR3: TGTGCCAGCAGCCAAGAGGGGACTGGCACAGATACGCAGTATTTT.

CDR3 amino acids: CASSPPGQGPYEQYF. The CDR3 bases are TGTGCCAGCAGCCCCCCGGGACAGGGTCCCTACGAGCAGTACTTC. The chain recombines TRBV5-6 with TRBJ2-7; TRBD1 matches at 9 bases. This CDR3 has 15 residues. Trimming removed 4 bases from V and 2 bases from J; junction bases left unmatched: 7. The germline CDR1 and CDR2 sequences are SGHDT and YYEEEE.